This entry concerns a single T cell receptor beta chain. Its antigen is not identified. This record belongs to a study of regulatory T cells in long-lasting Graves disease. Combining iRepertoire HTBI primers with Arm-PCR of CDR3 regions, the authors built TCR beta libraries. TCRdb processed the multiplex PCR reads anew with MiXCR; each CDR3 protein has one entry. The table includes approximately 690,000 distinct CDR3 sequences, around 30% detected once. Time point defined: persistent/refractory GD, antithyroid drugs over 5 years with positive TRAb. With RNA extracted from PBMCs as input, the TCR library was made. Regarding the study as a whole: New patients shared fewer public clonotypes (roughly 1,000) than persistent patients did (roughly 2,500). Because few samples were included, accuracy may have been lower. Persistent Graves' patients showed less TCR diversity than newly diagnosed patients showed.

This CDR3 contains 18 residues. The J segment lost 5 bases and the V segment lost 2 bases, leaving 7 bases of the junction unmatched. The germline V gene encodes CDR1 LNHNV and CDR2 YYDKDF (reference sequence). The TCR comes from a female donor with Graves disease. Sequenced material: peripheral blood mononuclear cells (PBMCs), taken when the disease was refractory, from a patient treated with antithyroid drugs. This chain uses TRBV15 with TRBJ2-2; TRBD2 aligns across 14 bases. The CDR3 is CATSRPSRLAGGTGELFF. The CDR3 DNA reads TGTGCCACCAGCAGACCGTCCCGACTAGCGGGAGGGACCGGGGAGCTGTTTTTT.